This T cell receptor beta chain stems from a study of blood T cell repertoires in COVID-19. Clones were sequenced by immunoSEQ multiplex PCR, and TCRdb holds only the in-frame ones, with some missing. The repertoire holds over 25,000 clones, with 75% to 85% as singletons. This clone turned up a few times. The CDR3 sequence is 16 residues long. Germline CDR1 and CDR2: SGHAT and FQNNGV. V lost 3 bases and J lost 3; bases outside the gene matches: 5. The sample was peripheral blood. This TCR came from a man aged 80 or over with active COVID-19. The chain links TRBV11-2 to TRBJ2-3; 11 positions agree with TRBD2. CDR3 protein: CASSFSGGVHTDTQYF. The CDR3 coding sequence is TGTGCCAGCAGCTTTAGCGGGGGGGTTCATACAGATACGCAGTATTTT.